A selection of T cell receptor beta chains follows, all from one sample in a study of CD8 T cells in Susac syndrome. TCRdb recomputed calls from the immunoSEQ multiplex PCR reads with MiXCR, one row per CDR3 protein. The table lists about 190,000 distinct CDR3 sequences, 75% to 95% of them singletons, with about 0.1% in the top ten. Sequenced: CD4+ T cells from PBMCs. The receptors stem from a human donor with Susac syndrome. Both conserved end residues are part of each CDR3. Rows give clone size only sometimes, using once, few, many, or a class for an expanded clone.

TRBV18,16,.,CASSPGTGISNQPQHF
TRBV9,12,.,CASSVRNYGYTF
TRBV9,15,.,CASSAGTPQYNEQFF
TRBV5-1,12,.,CASSGLPGEAFF
TRBV20-1,14,once,CSAREVAGWHGYTF
TRBV20-1,11,.,CSVTQNYGYTF
TRBV4-1,18,.,CASSQDNERQGAILGYTF
TRBV7-8,15,.,CASSREGRPWMPQHF
TRBV12-3/TRBV12-4,15,.,CASSPGQGGTGELFF
TRBV20-1,14,.,CSASSSGGGEKLFF
TRBV7-2,16,.,CASSLPQGTLSYGYTF
TRBV4-2,15,.,CASSQMSGYTGELFF
TRBV12-3/TRBV12-4,16,.,CASSLSGRKATYEQYF
TRBV12-3/TRBV12-4,13,.,CASSFGGVNIQYF
TRBV9,15,.,CASSVEGRGQETQYF
TRBV9,18,.,CASSLGLAGGPYYNEQFF
TRBV12-3/TRBV12-4,14,.,CASSGSQGAQPQHF
TRBV7-3,15,.,CASSLIPSIGNEQFF
TRBV7-9,14,.,CASSLSRQVQYLYF
TRBV11-2,16,once,CASSLVRTAPNYGYTF
TRBV30,13,once,CAWSYGDPYEQYF
TRBV20-1,14,once,CSASGGQGYNEQFF
TRBV6-5,13,.,CASSYQGGYGYTF
TRBV12-3/TRBV12-4,14,.,CASSLTGENYGYTF
TRBV12-3/TRBV12-4,13,.,CASKKDGHEKLFF
TRBV6-5,14,.,CASSGTRTNEKLFF
TRBV28,16,.,CASRLRTSSSYNEQFF
TRBV6-5,13,once,CASSFRQDQPQHF
TRBV19,17,.,CASSISGQGQSRSPLHF
TRBV3-1,13,.,CASSGAGDPPQHF
TRBV7-9,15,.,CASSKGGEGNQPQHF
TRBV24-1,13,.,CATSRQGNYGYTF
TRBV9,13,.,CASRDGTAAGYTF
TRBV11-2,16,once,CASSPQRTILDNEQFF
TRBV21-1,18,.,CASSNRLAGGATNNEQFF
TRBV6-1,14,once,CASSEPQMGYGYTF
TRBV4-2,15,once,CASSQDKRFSNEQFF
TRBV27,16,.,CASSLQAGLAGSEQYF
TRBV7-3,13,.,CASSLGGLDTQYF